The 31 T cell receptor beta chains below all came from one sample that was sequenced in a study of Ad26.COV2.S vaccination and SARS-CoV-2 variants. Treatment meaning: 19 received Ad26.COV2.S at low or high dose, single or two shots; about five received placebo; per-sample allocation not given. Specimen acquisition occurred on day 63 following the initial vaccine or placebo injection. Method: immunoSEQ multiplex PCR; TCRdb's copy keeps in-frame clones and lacks some. This sample has under 500,000 clones, with about 90% found just once. The specimen comprised peripheral blood, sampled in a trial of Ad26.COV2.S vaccine versus placebo. The source is a person aged 18 to 65 who received the Ad26.COV2.S COVID-19 vaccine or a placebo.

This chain uses TRBV20-1 with TRBJ1-2, with D uncertain. There are 11 residues in the CDR3. V was clipped by 1 base and J by 5 bases, with 5 bases between them. Germline loops: CDR1 DFQATT, CDR2 SNEGSKA (reference sequence). The CDR3 bases are TGCAGTGCTAGAGCGGCGTATGGCTACACCTTC. Its translation is CSARAAYGYTF.

The DNA for the CDR3 is TGTGCCTGGAGGCTGAGACTGGGAGCGAACACTGAAGCTTTCTTT. Encoded protein: CAWRLRLGANTEAFF. V is TRBV30 and J is TRBJ1-1; unclear D gene. V was cut by 3 bases and J by 1 base, with 15 bases left in between. Germline values: CDR1 GTSNPN, CDR2 SVGIG (reference sequence). The CDR3 length is 15 residues.

The gene calls are TRBV27 and TRBJ2-2; D is perhaps TRBD2 (6 bases). CDR3 length: 13 amino acids. Trimming left V 8 bases short and J 4 bases short, with 11 bases between. CDR1 and CDR2 (germline): MNHEY, SMNVEV (reference sequence). The CDR3 nucleotides read TGTGCCAGCTGTTGGGGAGGCACCGGGGAGCTGTTTTTT. The encoded protein is CASCWGGTGELFF.

This clone occurred once. V and J are TRBV11-2 and TRBJ1-5; D call uncertain. The CDR3 totals 13 residues. Per the germline V gene, CDR1 is SGHAT and CDR2 is FQNNGV. The V end was cut by 1 base, the J end by 7 bases, with 8 bases between. CDR3 sequence: CASSLGYLQPQHF. As DNA, the CDR3 is TGTGCCAGCAGCTTAGGGTATTTACAGCCCCAGCATTTT. Complete variable domain (other parts from reference TRBV11-2 and TRBJ1-5): EAGVAQSPRYKIIEKRQSVAFWCNPISGHATLYWYQQILGQGPKLLIQFQNNGVVDDSQLPKDRFSAERLKGVDSTLKIQPAKLEDSAVYLCASSLGYLQPQHFGDGTRLSIL.

The J gene is TRBJ1-3, the V gene TRBV4-3; D perhaps matches TRBD1 (6 bases). CDR1 is LGHNA, CDR2 YSLEER, per germline. Between the trimmed V and J ends, which lost 1 base and 1 base, there was a span of 8 bases. This CDR3 comprises 15 residues. The DNA for the CDR3 is TGCGCCAGCAGCCAAGCTACAGGGTCTGGAAACACCATATATTTT. Its protein product is CASSQATGSGNTIYF.

The chain links TRBV11-3 to TRBJ1-1; D possibly corresponds to TRBD1 (6 bases). Between the trimmed V and J ends, which lost 1 base and 1 base, there was a span of 10 bases. From germline, CDR1 is SGHNT and CDR2 YENEEA. The CDR3 extends over 15 amino acids. As DNA, the CDR3 is TGTGCCAGCAGCTTAGGAGCGACAGGGAACACTGAAGCTTTCTTT. Protein sequence: CASSLGATGNTEAFF.

The V gene is TRBV15, the J gene TRBJ2-7, with unresolved D. Germline V CDR1 and CDR2: LNHNV, YYDKDF (reference sequence). V gave up 0 bases and J gave up 10 bases, with 10 bases separating them. CDR3 size: 12 residues. In DNA form, the CDR3 reads TGTGCCACCAGCAGAGATCTTGTTCCACAGTACTTC. It yields the protein CATSRDLVPQYF.

The rearrangement joins TRBV5-1 to TRBJ2-5; unclear D gene. Looked up from germline, CDR1 is SGHRS and CDR2 is YFSETQ. CDR3 length equals 15 residues. The ends were cut back, 4 bases at V and 0 bases at J, with 13 bases in the middle. The CDR3 loop reads CASSQNPRYQETQYF. In DNA form, the CDR3 reads TGCGCCAGCAGCCAAAATCCACGGTACCAAGAGACCCAGTACTTC.

The chain employs TRBV4-3 and TRBJ1-1, with D unclear. Germline CDR1 LGHNA, CDR2 YSLEER. V shed 1 base and J shed 2 bases, with 8 bases lying between them. The CDR3 has 14 amino acids. CDR3 in amino acids: CASSQVGANTEAFF. The CDR3 bases are TGCGCCAGCAGCCAAGTGGGAGCAAACACTGAAGCTTTCTTT.

This chain uses TRBV11-2 with TRBJ2-6, with unresolved D. Germline CDR1 SGHAT, CDR2 FQNNGV. Between the trimmed V and J ends, which lost 0 bases and 3 bases, there was a span of 12 bases. CDR3 size: 17 residues. This chain's CDR3 is CASSLDLRPFGANVLTF. CDR3 nucleotide sequence: TGTGCCAGCAGCTTAGATTTGCGGCCTTTTGGGGCCAACGTCCTGACTTTC.

V is TRBV6-2 or TRBV6-3 and J is TRBJ2-7, with TRBD1 identical over 7 bases. V was pared by 2 bases and J by 12 bases, with 7 bases of the junction left unmatched. CDR1 is MNHEY, CDR2 SVGEGT, per germline. The CDR3 runs to 12 residues. CDR3 in amino acids: CASSYGSGTAYF. As DNA, the CDR3 is TGTGCCAGCAGTTACGGTTCCGGGACAGCGTACTTC.

The chain combines TRBV6-5 with TRBJ1-5; possibly TRBD1 for D (5 bases). The CDR3 extends over 15 amino acids. Deletions cut 8 bases from V and 0 bases from J, with 14 bases between. Germline V lookup: CDR1 MNHEY, CDR2 SVGAGI. CDR3 protein: CASGDGLYSNQPQHF. The CDR3 coding sequence is TGTGCCAGCGGGGACGGACTTTATAGCAATCAGCCCCAGCATTTT.

V and J are TRBV4-3 and TRBJ2-5, with D unresolved. Trimming left V 1 base short and J 5 bases short, with 8 bases between. The CDR3 spans 13 residues. The V gene's germline CDR1 is LGHNA and CDR2 YSLEER. This CDR3 is CASSQAQGETQYF. The CDR3 DNA is TGCGCCAGCAGCCAAGCACAAGGGGAGACCCAGTACTTC.

This clone has just a few counts. The chain links TRBV19 to TRBJ1-1; unclear D gene. The CDR3 contains 15 residues. CDR1 and CDR2 from the germline V gene are LNHDA and SQIVND (reference sequence). The ends were cut back, 5 bases at V and 1 base at J, with 14 bases in the middle. The CDR3 nucleotides read TGTGCCAGTAGTCTCTACACGGCTTCGAACACTGAAGCTTTCTTT. It codes for CASSLYTASNTEAFF. The full variable domain, with the rest looked up from reference TRBV19 and TRBJ1-1, is DGGITQSPKYLFRKEGQNVTLSCEQNLNHDAMYWYRQDPGQGLRLIYYSQIVNDFQKGDIAEGYSVSREKKESFPLTVTSAQKNPTAFYLCASSLYTASNTEAFFGQGTRLTVV.

CDR3 bases: TGCGCCAGCAGCCAGGCGGCGGGGGGGGCCCAGTACTTC. Amino acids: CASSQAAGGAQYF. The rearrangement joins TRBV4-1 to TRBJ2-5; TRBD2 agrees at 9 bases. The CDR3 has 13 amino acids. With 3 bases clipped from V and 9 bases from J, the junction kept 5 bases outside the gene matches. Germline V CDR1 and CDR2: MGHRA, YSYEKL.

The chain employs TRBV10-3 and TRBJ1-2, with TRBD1 as a possible D gene (6 bases). The CDR3 is 14 residues long. The germline V gene has CDR1 ENHRY and CDR2 SYGVKD. Deletions cut 6 bases from V and 0 bases from J, with 11 bases between. The CDR3 bases are TGTGCCATCAGGACAGGTCTAGCTAACTATGGCTACACCTTC. Its translation: CAIRTGLANYGYTF.

The rearrangement links TRBV3-1 (or the pseudogene TRBV3-2) to TRBJ2-5; 9 nucleotides match TRBD2. Germline V gene sequence: CDR1 LGHDT, CDR2 YNNKEL (reference sequence). V shed 1 base, J shed 0 bases, and the junction held 9 bases outside the gene matches. The CDR3 length is 18 residues. CDR3 coding DNA: TGTGCCAGCAGCCAAGGCCCCCGGCTAGCGGGGAACCAAGAGACCCAGTACTTC. It codes for CASSQGPRLAGNQETQYF.

This clone was detected only once. V usage is TRBV11-2 and J usage is TRBJ1-3; no definite D call. Germline V gene lookup returns CDR1 SGHAT and CDR2 FQNNGV. The CDR3 loop spans 16 amino acids. V lost 1 base to trimming and J lost 5 bases, with 15 bases between them. CDR3 nucleotides: TGTGCCAGCAGCTTAGCCCAGGCAACCCCACGAAACACCATATATTTT. This codes for CASSLAQATPRNTIYF.

The chain employs TRBV10-3 and TRBJ2-2; TRBD2 might be the D (6 bases). Germline V gene sequence: CDR1 ENHRY, CDR2 SYGVKD. The V gene lost 4 bases and the J gene lost 8 bases, with 14 bases spanning the gap. This CDR3 comprises 14 residues. In DNA form, the CDR3 reads TGTGCCATCAGTGTGGAACAGGAGGGGGGGGAGCTGTTTTTT. Residues: CAISVEQEGGELFF.

This chain joins TRBV7-9 and TRBJ2-2; TRBD1 agrees at 7 bases. Germline V lookup: CDR1 SEHNR, CDR2 FQNEAQ (reference sequence). The CDR3 runs to 19 residues. The V and J ends lost 4 bases and 0 bases, in that order; junction bases with no gene match: 14. CDR3 amino acids: CASSSPTRPGQTNTGELFF. As DNA, the CDR3 is TGTGCCAGCAGCTCACCCACTAGGCCGGGACAGACGAACACCGGGGAGCTGTTTTTT.

The rearrangement joins TRBV6-5 to TRBJ1-2, with D unclear. In germline, CDR1 is MNHEY, CDR2 SVGAGI. Trimming stripped 2 bases from V and 8 bases from J, with 18 bases between. There are 15 residues in the CDR3. DNA of the CDR3: TGTGCCAGCAGTTACGTTTACTCGTCGGCGGGAGGCTACACCTTC. As protein: CASSYVYSSAGGYTF.

The chain employs TRBV29-1 and TRBJ2-3, with D possibly matching TRBD2 (6 bases). Trimming stripped 6 bases from V and 2 bases from J, with 15 bases between. The CDR3 has 14 residues. The germline CDR1 and CDR2 sequences are SQVTM and ANQGSEA. The CDR3 sequence: CSVRGGVNTDTQYF. In DNA form, the CDR3 reads TGCAGCGTGCGCGGCGGGGTTAACACAGATACGCAGTATTTT.

The V and J genes are TRBV28 and TRBJ1-3; D gene uncertain. V lost 5 bases to trimming and J lost 4 bases, with 6 bases between them. The CDR3 is 12 residues long. Germline CDR1 is MDHEN and CDR2 is SYDVKM. CDR3 sequence: CASSVRGNTIYF. Written as DNA, the CDR3 is TGTGCCAGCAGTGTGCGGGGAAACACCATATATTTT.

The chain recombines TRBV27 with TRBJ1-3; D is unclear. The ends were cut back, 5 bases at V and 0 bases at J, with 17 bases in the middle. The germline V gene has CDR1 MNHEY and CDR2 SMNVEV (reference sequence). The CDR3 extends over 17 amino acids. The CDR3 DNA reads as TGTGCCAGCAGTAAAGGACCCAACAAAAGCTCTGGAAACACCATATATTTT. Translated: CASSKGPNKSSGNTIYF.

The chain employs TRBV19 and TRBJ1-5; the match to TRBD1 covers 9 bases. Germline lookup yields CDR1 LNHDA and CDR2 SQIVND (reference sequence). Trimming removed 4 bases from V and 2 bases from J; junction bases left unmatched: 6. The CDR3 spans 16 residues. The CDR3 loop reads CASSSGQGSGNQPQHF. The DNA for the CDR3 is TGTGCCAGTAGTAGTGGACAGGGGAGTGGCAATCAGCCCCAGCATTTT.

This chain uses TRBV27 with TRBJ1-6; D remains unclear. The V end lost 5 bases, the J end lost 9 bases, and 17 bases lay between the germline ends. Germline lookup yields CDR1 MNHEY and CDR2 SMNVEV (reference sequence). This CDR3 has 15 residues. The CDR3 region is CASSHIRDFGSPLHF. The CDR3 nucleotides read TGTGCCAGCAGTCACATCCGGGATTTCGGTTCACCCCTCCACTTT.

The V gene is TRBV27, the J gene TRBJ1-1; D remains ambiguous. Deletions cut 5 bases from V and 0 bases from J, with 7 bases between. The CDR3 loop spans 13 amino acids. Germline CDR1 is MNHEY and CDR2 is SMNVEV (reference sequence). The CDR3 DNA sequence: TGTGCCAGCAGTCTTAACATGAACACTGAAGCTTTCTTT. Residues: CASSLNMNTEAFF.

J is TRBJ2-5 and V is TRBV2; 8 nucleotides align to TRBD2. Germline V lookup: CDR1 SNHLY, CDR2 FYNNEI. This CDR3 has 16 amino acids. V shed 6 bases, J shed 4 bases, and the junction held 13 bases outside the gene matches. CDR3 in DNA: TGTGCCAGCAGAGTTATGACTAGCGAGGTGGGAGAGACCCAGTACTTC. Protein sequence: CASRVMTSEVGETQYF.

The rearrangement links TRBV6-5 to TRBJ1-1, with D possibly TRBD1 on 6 matching bases. Trimming removed 0 bases from V and 1 base from J, with 12 bases in between. The CDR3 is 16 amino acids. The germline gives CDR1 MNHEY, CDR2 SVGAGI. For the CDR3, the DNA is TGTGCCAGCAGTTACTCGGAGGACAGACCGAACACTGAAGCTTTCTTT. Protein: CASSYSEDRPNTEAFF.

The count of this clone is one. The chain employs TRBV5-8 and TRBJ2-7, with unresolved D. Per germline, CDR1 SGHTS and CDR2 YDEGEE. Between the trimmed V and J ends, which lost 4 bases and 1 base, there was a span of 21 bases. CDR3 length: 17 amino acids. CDR3 bases: TGTGCCAGCAGCCTGTTTGTCGTGTCTACAACATCCTACGAGCAGTACTTC. Translating gives CASSLFVVSTTSYEQYF.

This chain connects TRBV6-1 to TRBJ1-6; TRBD1 agrees at 9 bases. CDR3 length equals 17 residues. The J segment lost 6 bases and the V segment lost 6 bases, leaving 12 bases of the junction unmatched. The germline V gene has CDR1 MNHNS and CDR2 SASEGT. The CDR3 sequence: CASREQAGTGPNSPLHF. The CDR3, as DNA: TGTGCCAGCAGGGAACAAGCCGGGACAGGGCCTAATTCACCCCTCCACTTT.